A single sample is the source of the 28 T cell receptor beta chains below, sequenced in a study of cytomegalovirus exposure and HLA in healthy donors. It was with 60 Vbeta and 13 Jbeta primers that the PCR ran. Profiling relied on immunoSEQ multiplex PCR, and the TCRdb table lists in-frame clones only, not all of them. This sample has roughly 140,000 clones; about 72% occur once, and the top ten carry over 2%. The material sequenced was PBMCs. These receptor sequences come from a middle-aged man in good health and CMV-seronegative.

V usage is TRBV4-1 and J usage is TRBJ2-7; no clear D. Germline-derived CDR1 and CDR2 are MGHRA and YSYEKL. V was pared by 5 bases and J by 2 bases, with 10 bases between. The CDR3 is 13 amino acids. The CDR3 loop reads CASSIRLAYEQYF. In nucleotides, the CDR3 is TGCGCCAGCAGCATACGACTTGCCTACGAGCAGTACTTC.

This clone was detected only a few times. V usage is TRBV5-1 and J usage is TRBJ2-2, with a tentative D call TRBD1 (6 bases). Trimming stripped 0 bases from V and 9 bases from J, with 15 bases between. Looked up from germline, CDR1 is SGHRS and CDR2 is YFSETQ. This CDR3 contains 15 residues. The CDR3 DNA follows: TGCGCCAGCAGCTTGGGTACAGGGCCACACCGGGAGCTGTTTTTT. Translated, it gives CASSLGTGPHRELFF.

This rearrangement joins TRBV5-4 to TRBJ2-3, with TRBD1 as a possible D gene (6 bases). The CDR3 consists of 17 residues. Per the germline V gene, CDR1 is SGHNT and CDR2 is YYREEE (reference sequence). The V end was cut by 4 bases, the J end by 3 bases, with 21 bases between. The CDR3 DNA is TGTGCCAGCAGCGAGATACAGGGCTTCTGGACGACAGATACGCAGTATTTT. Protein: CASSEIQGFWTTDTQYF.

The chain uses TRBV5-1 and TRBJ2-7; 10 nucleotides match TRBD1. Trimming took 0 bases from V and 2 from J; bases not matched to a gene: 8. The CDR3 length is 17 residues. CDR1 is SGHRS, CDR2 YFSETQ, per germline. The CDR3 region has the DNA TGCGCCAGCAGCTTGGGACCACCGACAGGGGGCACCTACGAGCAGTACTTC. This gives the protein CASSLGPPTGGTYEQYF.

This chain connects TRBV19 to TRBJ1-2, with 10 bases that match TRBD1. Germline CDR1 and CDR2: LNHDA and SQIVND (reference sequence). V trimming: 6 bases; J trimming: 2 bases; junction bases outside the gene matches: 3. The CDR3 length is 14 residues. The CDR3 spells CASSRDRGNYGYTF. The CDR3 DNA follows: TGTGCCAGTAGCCGGGACAGGGGAAACTATGGCTACACCTTC.

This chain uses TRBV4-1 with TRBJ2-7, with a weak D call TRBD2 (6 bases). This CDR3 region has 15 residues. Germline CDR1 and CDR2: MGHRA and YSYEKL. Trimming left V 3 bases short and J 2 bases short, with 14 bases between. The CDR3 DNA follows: TGCGCCAGCAGCCAGTCCCTGGGGGGAACCTACGAGCAGTACTTC. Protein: CASSQSLGGTYEQYF.

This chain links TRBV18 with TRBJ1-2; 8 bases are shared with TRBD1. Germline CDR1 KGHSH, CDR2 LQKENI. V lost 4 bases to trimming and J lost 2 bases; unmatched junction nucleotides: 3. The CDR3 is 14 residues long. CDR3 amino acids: CASSRDRPNYGYTF. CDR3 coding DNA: TGTGCCAGCTCACGGGACAGGCCCAACTATGGCTACACCTTC.

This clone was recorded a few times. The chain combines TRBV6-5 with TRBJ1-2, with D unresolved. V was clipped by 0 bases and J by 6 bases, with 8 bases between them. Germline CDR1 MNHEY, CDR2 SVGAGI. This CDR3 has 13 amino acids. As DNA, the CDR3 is TGTGCCAGCAGTTACTCTGGCAGTCATGGCTACACCTTC. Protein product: CASSYSGSHGYTF.

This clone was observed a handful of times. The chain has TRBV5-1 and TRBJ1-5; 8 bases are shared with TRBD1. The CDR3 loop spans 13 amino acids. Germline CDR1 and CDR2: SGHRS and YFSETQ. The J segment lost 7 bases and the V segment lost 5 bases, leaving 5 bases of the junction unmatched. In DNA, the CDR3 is TGCGCCAGCAGTCAGGGGGCGGAACAGCCCCAGCATTTT. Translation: CASSQGAEQPQHF.

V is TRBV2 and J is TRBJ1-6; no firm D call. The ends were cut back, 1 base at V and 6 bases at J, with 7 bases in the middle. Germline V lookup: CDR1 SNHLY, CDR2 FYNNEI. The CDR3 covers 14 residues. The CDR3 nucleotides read TGTGCCAGCAGTGAAGGGGCAGGTAATTCACCCCTCCACTTT. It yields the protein CASSEGAGNSPLHF.

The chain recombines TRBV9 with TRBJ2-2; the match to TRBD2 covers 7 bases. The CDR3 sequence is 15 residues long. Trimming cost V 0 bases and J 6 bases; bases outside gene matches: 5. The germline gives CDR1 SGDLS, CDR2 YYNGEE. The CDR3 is CASSVGGSESGELFF. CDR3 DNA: TGTGCCAGCAGCGTAGGCGGGAGCGAGTCCGGGGAGCTGTTTTTT.

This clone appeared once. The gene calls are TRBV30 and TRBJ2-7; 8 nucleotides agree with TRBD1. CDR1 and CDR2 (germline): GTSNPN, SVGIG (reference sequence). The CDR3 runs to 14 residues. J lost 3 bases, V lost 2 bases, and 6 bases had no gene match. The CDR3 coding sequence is TGTGCCTGGAGTACAGGGACAGGTCACTACGAGCAGTACTTC. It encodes CAWSTGTGHYEQYF.

CDR3 sequence: CSVSELAGEKLFF. CDR3 coding DNA: TGCAGCGTTTCGGAATTAGCGGGGGAAAAACTGTTTTTT. The chain joins TRBV29-1 to TRBJ1-4; D unresolved. Germline V CDR1 and CDR2: SQVTM, ANQGSEA. This CDR3 has 13 residues. Trimming shortened V by 5 bases and J by 8 bases, and 15 bases separated the two germline ends.

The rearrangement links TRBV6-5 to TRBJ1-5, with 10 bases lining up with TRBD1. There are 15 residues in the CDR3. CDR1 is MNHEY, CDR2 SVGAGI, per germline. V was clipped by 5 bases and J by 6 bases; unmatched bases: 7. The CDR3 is CASSRTGGRRQPQHF. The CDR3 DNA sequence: TGTGCCAGCAGTCGGACAGGGGGTCGCCGTCAGCCCCAGCATTTT.

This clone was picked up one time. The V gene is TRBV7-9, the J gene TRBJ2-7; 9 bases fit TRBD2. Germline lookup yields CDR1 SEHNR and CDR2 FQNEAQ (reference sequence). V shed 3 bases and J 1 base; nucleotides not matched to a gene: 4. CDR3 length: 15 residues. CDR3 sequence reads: CASSFLSGRSYEQYF. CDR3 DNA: TGTGCCAGCAGCTTCCTGAGCGGGAGGTCCTACGAGCAGTACTTC.

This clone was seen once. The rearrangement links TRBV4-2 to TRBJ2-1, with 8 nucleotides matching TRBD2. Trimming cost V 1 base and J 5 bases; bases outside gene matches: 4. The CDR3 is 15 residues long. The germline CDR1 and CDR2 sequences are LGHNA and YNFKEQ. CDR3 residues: CASSQVRGGNNEQFF. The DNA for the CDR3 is TGTGCCAGCAGCCAAGTGCGCGGGGGGAACAATGAGCAGTTCTTC.

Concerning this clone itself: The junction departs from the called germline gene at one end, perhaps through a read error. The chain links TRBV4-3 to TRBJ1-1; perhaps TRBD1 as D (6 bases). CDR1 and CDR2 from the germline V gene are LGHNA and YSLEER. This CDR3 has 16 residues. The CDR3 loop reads CASSQEGQGFSTEALF. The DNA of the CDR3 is TGCGCCAGCAGCCAAGAGGGCCAGGGGTTTTCCACTGAAGCTCTCTTT.

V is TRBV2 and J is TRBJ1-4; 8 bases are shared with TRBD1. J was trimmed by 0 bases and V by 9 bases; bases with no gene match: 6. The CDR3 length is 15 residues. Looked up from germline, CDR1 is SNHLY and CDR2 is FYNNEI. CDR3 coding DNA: TGTGCCAGTTCAACAGGGGGGGCAACTAATGAAAAACTGTTTTTT. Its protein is CASSTGGATNEKLFF.

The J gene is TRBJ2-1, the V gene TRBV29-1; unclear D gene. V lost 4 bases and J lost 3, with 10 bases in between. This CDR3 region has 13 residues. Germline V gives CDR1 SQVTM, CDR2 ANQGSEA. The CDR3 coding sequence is TGCAGCGTTGGAAAGCCGAACTACAATGAGCAGTTCTTC. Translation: CSVGKPNYNEQFF.

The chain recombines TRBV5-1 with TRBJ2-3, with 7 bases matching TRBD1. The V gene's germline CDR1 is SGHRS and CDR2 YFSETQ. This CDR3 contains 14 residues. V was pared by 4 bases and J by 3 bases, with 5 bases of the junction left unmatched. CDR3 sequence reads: CASSTGTATDTQYF. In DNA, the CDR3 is TGCGCCAGCAGCACGGGGACAGCAACAGATACGCAGTATTTT.

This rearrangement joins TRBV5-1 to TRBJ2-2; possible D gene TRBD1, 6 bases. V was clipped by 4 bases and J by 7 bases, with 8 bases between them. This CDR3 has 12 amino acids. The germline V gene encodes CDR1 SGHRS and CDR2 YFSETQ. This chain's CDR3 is CASSEGGGELFF. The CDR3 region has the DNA TGCGCCAGCAGCGAAGGGGGCGGGGAGCTGTTTTTT.

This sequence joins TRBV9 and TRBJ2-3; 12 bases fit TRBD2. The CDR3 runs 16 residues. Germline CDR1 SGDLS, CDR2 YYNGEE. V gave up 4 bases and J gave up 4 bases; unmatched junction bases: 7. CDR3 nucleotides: TGTGCCAGCAGCCATACTAGCGGGGGGAGGGCAGATACGCAGTATTTT. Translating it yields CASSHTSGGRADTQYF.

The chain's CDR3 is CASSRGTALSGNTIYF. The CDR3 DNA reads as TGTGCCAGCAGTAGGGGGACAGCCCTCTCTGGAAACACCATATATTTT. The chain uses TRBV27 and TRBJ1-3, with TRBD1 matching 7 bases. With V trimmed by 5 bases and J by 0 bases, 7 bases remained unmatched. CDR1 is MNHEY, CDR2 SMNVEV, per germline (reference sequence). This CDR3 comprises 16 residues.

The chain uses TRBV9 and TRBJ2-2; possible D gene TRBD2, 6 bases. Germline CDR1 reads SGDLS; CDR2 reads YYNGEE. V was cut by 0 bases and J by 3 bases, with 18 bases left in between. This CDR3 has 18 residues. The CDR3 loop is CASSVGSWGPGDTGELFF. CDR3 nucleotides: TGTGCCAGCAGCGTAGGGTCATGGGGCCCGGGGGACACCGGGGAGCTGTTTTTT.

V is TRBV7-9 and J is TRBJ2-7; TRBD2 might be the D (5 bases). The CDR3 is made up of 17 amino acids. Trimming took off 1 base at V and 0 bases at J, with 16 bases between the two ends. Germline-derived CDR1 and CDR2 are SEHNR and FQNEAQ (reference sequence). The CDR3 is CASSLVGGGAHSYEQYF. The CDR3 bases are TGTGCCAGCAGCTTAGTGGGTGGAGGCGCTCACTCCTACGAGCAGTACTTC.

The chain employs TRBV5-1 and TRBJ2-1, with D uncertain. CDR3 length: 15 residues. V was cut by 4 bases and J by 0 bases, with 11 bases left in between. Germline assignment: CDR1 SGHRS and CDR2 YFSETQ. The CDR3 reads CASSPAPSSYNEQFF. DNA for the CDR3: TGCGCCAGCAGCCCCGCGCCGAGCTCCTACAATGAGCAGTTCTTC.

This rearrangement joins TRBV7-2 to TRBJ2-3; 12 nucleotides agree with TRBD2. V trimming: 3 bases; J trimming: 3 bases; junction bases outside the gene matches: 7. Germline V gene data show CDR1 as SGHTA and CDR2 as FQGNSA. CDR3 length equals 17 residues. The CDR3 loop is CASSFLAGGGRTDTQYF. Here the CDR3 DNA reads TGTGCCAGCAGCTTCCTAGCGGGAGGGGGGCGGACAGATACGCAGTATTTT. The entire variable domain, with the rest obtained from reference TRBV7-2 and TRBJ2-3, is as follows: GAGVSQSPSNKVTEKGKDVELRCDPISGHTALYWYRQSLGQGLEFLIYFQGNSAPDKSGLPSDRFSAERTGGSVSTLTIQRTQQEDSAVYLCASSFLAGGGRTDTQYFGPGTRLTVL.

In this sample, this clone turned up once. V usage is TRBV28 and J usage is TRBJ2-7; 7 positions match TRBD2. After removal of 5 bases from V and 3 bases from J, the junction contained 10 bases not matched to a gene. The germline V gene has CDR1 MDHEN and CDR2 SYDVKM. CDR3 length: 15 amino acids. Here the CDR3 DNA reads TGTGCCAGCAGTCGCGGGGGTCGGGGGGACTACGAGCAGTACTTC. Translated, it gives CASSRGGRGDYEQYF.